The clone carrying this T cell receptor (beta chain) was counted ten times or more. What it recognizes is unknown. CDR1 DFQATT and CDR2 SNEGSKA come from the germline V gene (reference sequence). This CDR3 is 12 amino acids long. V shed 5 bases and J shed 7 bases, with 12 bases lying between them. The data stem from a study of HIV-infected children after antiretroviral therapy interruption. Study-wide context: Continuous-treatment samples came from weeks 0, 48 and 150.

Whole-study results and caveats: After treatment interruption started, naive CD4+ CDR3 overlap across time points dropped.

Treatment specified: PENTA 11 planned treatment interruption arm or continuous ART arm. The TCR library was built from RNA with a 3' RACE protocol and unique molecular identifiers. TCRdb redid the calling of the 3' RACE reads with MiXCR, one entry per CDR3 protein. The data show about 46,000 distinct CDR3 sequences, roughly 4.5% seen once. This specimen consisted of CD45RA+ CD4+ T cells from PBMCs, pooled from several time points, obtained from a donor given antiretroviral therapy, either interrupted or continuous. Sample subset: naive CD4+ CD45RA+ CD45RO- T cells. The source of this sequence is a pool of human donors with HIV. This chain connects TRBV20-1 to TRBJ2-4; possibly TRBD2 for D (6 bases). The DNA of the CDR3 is TGCAGTGCTCACGGGAGTGATAACATTCAGTACTTC. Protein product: CSAHGSDNIQYF.